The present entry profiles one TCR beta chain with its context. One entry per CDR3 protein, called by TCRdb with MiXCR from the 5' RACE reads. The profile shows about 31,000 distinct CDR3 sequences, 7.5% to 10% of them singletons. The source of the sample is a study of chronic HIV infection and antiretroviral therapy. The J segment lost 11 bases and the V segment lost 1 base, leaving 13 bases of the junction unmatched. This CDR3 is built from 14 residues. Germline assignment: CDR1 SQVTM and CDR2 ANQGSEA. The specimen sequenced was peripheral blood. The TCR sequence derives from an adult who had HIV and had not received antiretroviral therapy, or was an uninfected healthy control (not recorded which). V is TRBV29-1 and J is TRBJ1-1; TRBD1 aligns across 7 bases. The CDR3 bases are TGCAGCGTTGAAGCTCGGCTGTCGACAGGGCCGGCTTTCTTT. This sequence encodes CSVEARLSTGPAFF.